This T cell receptor (beta chain) was sequenced during a study of T cell responses to AZD1222 COVID-19 vaccine. The CDR3 spans 18 residues. Trimming took 5 bases from V and 0 from J; bases not matched to a gene: 7. Per the germline V gene, CDR1 is SEHNR and CDR2 is FQNEAQ (reference sequence). Sequenced by immunoSEQ multiplex PCR; TCRdb stores in-frame clones only, minus some. The data show 100,000 to 150,000 clones, with more than 75% seen just once and roughly 9.8% held by the top ten. Findings and caveats of the study: Close to half of all spike-specific TCRs reportedly target regions of the variants that are unmutated. Without day 14 samples, only post-peak T cell repertoires were studied. There were mostly white British donors and more females than males, and clonal diversity was possibly underestimated. Two doses of AZD1222 preceded a rise in Spike-specific TCR breadth and depth.

Comment on this clone: Its antigen remains unidentified.

The starting material was peripheral blood, obtained on day 0 of AZD1222 vaccination. The chain uses TRBV7-9 and TRBJ2-6; 10 bases map to TRBD1. The TCR originated in an adult in good health. The CDR3 DNA reads as TGTGCCAGCAGCGCCGACAGGGGGCGCCTCTCTGGGGCCAACGTCCTGACTTTC. As protein: CASSADRGRLSGANVLTF.